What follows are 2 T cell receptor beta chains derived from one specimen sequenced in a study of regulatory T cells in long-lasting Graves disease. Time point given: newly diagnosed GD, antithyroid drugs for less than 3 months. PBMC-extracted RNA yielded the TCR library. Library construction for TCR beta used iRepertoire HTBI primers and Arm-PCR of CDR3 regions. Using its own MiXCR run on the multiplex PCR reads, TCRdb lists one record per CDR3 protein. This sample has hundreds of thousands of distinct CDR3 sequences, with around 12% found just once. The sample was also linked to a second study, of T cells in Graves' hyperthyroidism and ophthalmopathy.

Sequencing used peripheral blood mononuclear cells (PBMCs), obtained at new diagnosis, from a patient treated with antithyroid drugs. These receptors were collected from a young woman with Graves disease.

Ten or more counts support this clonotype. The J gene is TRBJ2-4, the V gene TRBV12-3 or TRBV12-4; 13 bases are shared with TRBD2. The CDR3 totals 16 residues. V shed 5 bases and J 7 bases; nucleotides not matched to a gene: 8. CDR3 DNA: TGTGCCAGCAGTCCTGGGACTAGCGGGGTTGGTAACATTCAGTACTTC. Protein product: CASSPGTSGVGNIQYF.

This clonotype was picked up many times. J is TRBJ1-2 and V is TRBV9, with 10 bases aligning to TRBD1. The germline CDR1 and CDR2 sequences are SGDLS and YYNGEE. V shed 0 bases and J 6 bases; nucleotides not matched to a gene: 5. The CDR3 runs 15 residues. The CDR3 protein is CASSVATGGADGYTF. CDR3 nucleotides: TGTGCCAGCAGCGTAGCGACAGGGGGCGCGGATGGCTACACCTTC.